The 15 T cell receptor beta chains below were found in one sample sequenced in a study of OX40 agonist ivuxolimab in advanced cancers. The data were produced by immunoSEQ multiplex PCR, yet TCRdb's version contains in-frame clones alone and is incomplete. The sample lists tens of thousands of clones; about 87% were seen once. The sample in question was CD4+ or CD8+ T cells sorted from blood, obtained in a trial of the OX40 agonist ivuxolimab. These TCRs come from an adult with an advanced solid tumor such as melanoma, head and neck, liver or kidney cancer.

The chain employs TRBV29-1 and TRBJ2-1, with D possibly called TRBD1 or TRBD2 (6 bases each). The V and J ends lost 5 bases and 4 bases respectively, with 12 bases between them. The germline V gene encodes CDR1 SQVTM and CDR2 ANQGSEA. The CDR3 length is 13 residues. CDR3: CSVKEGGYNEQFF. For the CDR3, the DNA is TGCAGCGTTAAGGAGGGGGGATACAATGAGCAGTTCTTC.

This chain uses TRBV9 with TRBJ1-1; TRBD1 is a possible D gene (5 bases). Trimming removed 1 base at V and 6 bases at J, with 10 bases between. The CDR3 totals 13 residues. CDR1 is SGDLS, CDR2 YYNGEE, per germline. DNA of the CDR3: TGTGCCAGCAGCGTACAGGGTAGAGCTGAAGCTTTCTTT. This translates into CASSVQGRAEAFF.

The V call is TRBV7-3, the J call TRBJ2-3; the D is unclear. The germline CDR1 and CDR2 sequences are SGHTA and FQGTGA. The ends were cut back, 5 bases at V and 0 bases at J, with 15 bases in the middle. This CDR3 comprises 16 residues. CDR3 DNA: TGTGCCAGCAGCCCCTTTTCGACCGCTAGCACAGATACGCAGTATTTT. Protein sequence: CASSPFSTASTDTQYF.

The genes are TRBV7-8 and TRBJ1-5, with 9 bases that match TRBD1. The CDR3 has 14 amino acids. Looked up from germline, CDR1 is SGHVS and CDR2 is FQNEAQ. V lost 3 bases and J lost 4; bases outside the gene matches: 1. In nucleotides, the CDR3 is TGTGCCAGCAGCTTCGACAGGGGGAATCAGCCCCAGCATTTT. Translating it yields CASSFDRGNQPQHF.

The chain has TRBV11-3 and TRBJ2-1; possible D gene TRBD2, 6 bases. The CDR3 consists of 14 residues. V lost 6 bases and J lost 5, with 14 bases in between. Germline V CDR1 and CDR2: SGHNT, YENEEA. The CDR3, as DNA: TGTGCCAGCAGTAAGCCCGGAGGGAACAATGAGCAGTTCTTC. This sequence encodes CASSKPGGNNEQFF.

The chain has TRBV20-1 and TRBJ2-7; D remains unclear. Trimming stripped 6 bases from V and 6 bases from J, with 12 bases between. The CDR3 runs 11 residues. CDR1 is DFQATT, CDR2 SNEGSKA, per germline (reference sequence). CDR3 region: CSAHEFPEQYF. The CDR3 nucleotides are TGCAGTGCCCACGAATTTCCCGAGCAGTACTTC.

Concerning this clone: The sample holds other DNA sequences that translate to the same CDR3. The chain has TRBV7-3 and TRBJ2-7, with D perhaps TRBD1 (6 bases). Per germline, CDR1 SGHTA and CDR2 FQGTGA. This CDR3 has 14 amino acids. V was trimmed by 5 bases and J by 7 bases, leaving 18 bases between them. The CDR3 is CASSPRPGVEEQYF. The CDR3 bases are TGTGCCAGCAGCCCACGGCCAGGGGTAGAGGAGCAGTACTTC.

The chain combines TRBV27 with TRBJ1-5; no clear D gene. CDR3 size: 15 residues. V was clipped by 4 bases and J by 7 bases, with 17 bases between them. Germline V lookup: CDR1 MNHEY, CDR2 SMNVEV (reference sequence). CDR3 nucleotide sequence: TGTGCCAGCAGTTCCAGACCGTGGGAGAGCCAGCCCCAGCATTTT. Encoded protein: CASSSRPWESQPQHF.

The genes are TRBV27 and TRBJ1-5; no definite D call. Germline V gene lookup returns CDR1 MNHEY and CDR2 SMNVEV (reference sequence). The CDR3 has 14 residues. Trimming removed 6 bases from V and 0 bases from J, with 9 bases in between. The CDR3 DNA is TGTGCCAGCAGGCCGATGACTAGCAATCAGCCCCAGCATTTT. This sequence encodes CASRPMTSNQPQHF.

The rearrangement uses TRBV19 and TRBJ2-4; D is unresolved. This CDR3 region has 15 residues. V shed 3 bases and J shed 0 bases, with 9 bases lying between them. Germline lookup yields CDR1 LNHDA and CDR2 SQIVND (reference sequence). CDR3 nucleotides: TGTGCCAGTAGTATCGGGCGGATAGCCAAAAACATTCAGTACTTC. Its protein is CASSIGRIAKNIQYF.

V gene TRBV10-3 combines with J gene TRBJ1-1; D is unclear. The CDR3 has 17 residues. V was trimmed by 2 bases and J by 4 bases, leaving 20 bases between them. CDR1 and CDR2 from the germline V gene are ENHRY and SYGVKD. The CDR3, as DNA: TGTGCCATCAGTGAGAACCCTTTGCTGACGGGGTTCACTGAAGCTTTCTTT. Translated: CAISENPLLTGFTEAFF.

This chain uses TRBV6-6 with TRBJ2-1; D remains unclear. Germline V CDR1 and CDR2: MNHNY, SVGAGI (reference sequence). V lost 7 bases, J lost 6 bases, and 16 bases lay in between. The CDR3 covers 14 residues. This CDR3 is CASKTGVERNEQFF. The CDR3 DNA reads TGTGCCAGCAAGACCGGAGTTGAGCGCAATGAGCAGTTCTTC.

The gene calls are TRBV28 and TRBJ2-1, with 13 nucleotides matching TRBD2. Germline V gives CDR1 MDHEN, CDR2 SYDVKM. V was clipped by 8 bases and J by 6 bases; unmatched bases: 10. The CDR3 runs to 16 residues. The CDR3 loop reads CASPPSWTSGSNEQFF. The CDR3 DNA reads as TGTGCCAGCCCCCCAAGTTGGACTAGCGGGAGCAATGAGCAGTTCTTC.

The rearrangement uses TRBV6-5 and TRBJ1-3; 7 bases line up with TRBD1. The CDR3 has 13 residues. V lost 7 bases and J lost 3; bases outside the gene matches: 3. Germline-derived CDR1 and CDR2 are MNHEY and SVGAGI. This chain's CDR3 is CASNGQVGNTIYF. CDR3 in DNA: TGTGCCAGCAATGGACAGGTTGGAAACACCATATATTTT.

This rearrangement joins TRBV27 to TRBJ2-7; 12 bases match TRBD2. The length of the CDR3 is 15 residues. Germline assignment: CDR1 MNHEY and CDR2 SMNVEV (reference sequence). V dropped 7 bases and J dropped 5; count of bases not matched to a gene: 9. The CDR3 nucleotides read TGTGCCAGCACCCCGACTAGCGGGAGATTCGACGAGCAGTACTTC. Its protein is CASTPTSGRFDEQYF.